The present T cell receptor (beta chain) was sequenced within a study of T cell responses to AZD1222 COVID-19 vaccine. The study, taken as a whole, reports: The reported proportion of spike-specific TCRs targeting unmutated variant regions was nearly half. Recipients of two AZD1222 doses showed rising Spike-specific TCR breadth and depth. Donors, mostly white British, included more females; clonal diversity was possibly underestimated.

The ends were cut back, 4 bases at V and 6 bases at J, with 14 bases in the middle. Germline loops: CDR1 SGDLS, CDR2 YYNGEE. This CDR3 region has 14 residues. To note about this clone: Its antigen is still unknown.

Pooled in the analysis were second doses at about 4 or about 12 weeks. Generated by immunoSEQ multiplex PCR, the TCRdb table keeps only in-frame clones and is missing some. The data contain about 120,000 clones, 88% of them singletons. The sample consisted of peripheral blood, taken 28 days after the second AZD1222 dose. The genes are TRBV9 and TRBJ2-1; D may correspond to TRBD1 or TRBD2 (6 bases each). The TCR comes from an adult who received the AZD1222 COVID-19 vaccine. CDR3 in DNA: TGTGCCAGCAGCTCCAGAGGGGGGTTCAATGAGCAGTTCTTC. This encodes CASSSRGGFNEQFF.